The rows below give T cell receptor beta chains drawn from one sample of a study of monozygotic twins with inflammatory bowel disease. TCRdb reprocessed the 5' RACE reads and keeps a single row for each CDR3 protein, giving no DNA. The sample is made up of around 140,000 distinct CDR3 sequences, and the top ten hold 0.95% to 1.5% of it. Sequenced material: blood. All receptors derive from a human donor with ulcerative colitis or Crohn's disease, or a healthy co-twin of an affected twin (not recorded which). Both conserved end residues are part of each CDR3.

j_call	v_call	cdr3_aa
TRBJ2-7	TRBV6-6	CASIPGQSSYEQYF
TRBJ1-1	TRBV12-3/TRBV12-4	CASSGVLAEAFF
TRBJ2-3	TRBV29-1	CSADLGQAPDTQYF
TRBJ2-3	TRBV20-1	CSARAPGTPTDTQYF
TRBJ2-3	TRBV6-4	CASSDSDSTDTQYF
TRBJ2-5	TRBV12-3/TRBV12-4	CASSFAGTGRETQYF
TRBJ2-5	TRBV12-3/TRBV12-4	CASSLRETQYF
TRBJ2-5	TRBV9	CASSVDVNLVQETQYF
TRBJ2-7	TRBV29-1	CSVSLPGQGYEQYF
TRBJ2-5	TRBV29-1	CSVESQETQYF
TRBJ2-3	TRBV20-1	CSARDQPTSGTTDTQYF
TRBJ1-1	TRBV3-1	CASSQVSMNTEAFF
TRBJ2-1	TRBV18	CASSPAGGRDLYNEQFF
TRBJ2-3	TRBV7-2	CASTAGGDTQYF
TRBJ2-5	TRBV10-3	CAISSGTGIQETQYF
TRBJ2-7	TRBV4-3	CASSQRQYYEQYF
TRBJ1-4	TRBV29-1	CSVGDDRGPEKLFF
TRBJ2-7	TRBV20-1	CSGGSSYEQYF
TRBJ1-1	TRBV20-1	CSARDGQMNTEAFF
TRBJ2-5	TRBV5-4	CASSGGTIEQETQYF
TRBJ2-7	TRBV7-6	CASSSVAAYEQYF
TRBJ1-5	TRBV7-6	CASSSDSNQPQHF
TRBJ2-1	TRBV29-1	CSVVPSGAYNEQFF
TRBJ2-7	TRBV7-9	CASSWGGGYEQYF
TRBJ1-1	TRBV28	CASRPPGGPTEAFF
TRBJ2-3	TRBV4-3	CASSQGLASGSTDTQYF
TRBJ2-3	TRBV20-1	CSAIRTSGRTDTQYF
TRBJ2-1	TRBV10-1	CASSESGSGSPSNEQFF
TRBJ2-7	TRBV29-1	CSVVVPAGITYEQYF
TRBJ1-5	TRBV28	CASRPLGNVQPQHF
TRBJ2-7	TRBV5-1	CASSYNRDRGYEYEQYF
TRBJ2-2	TRBV7-7	CASSKGETGELFF
TRBJ1-1	TRBV6-5	CASSFREGRSFF
TRBJ2-2	TRBV7-9	CASSLWDRGAGELFF
TRBJ1-1	TRBV6-1	CASSEVTEAFF